The 10 T cell receptor beta chains reported below all come from one sample, sequenced in a study of memory CD8 T cells in hepatitis C reinfection (dated by TCRdb to about 2017). Taken with the paper, the label for time point translates to: pre-reinfection, 55 to 20 weeks before reinfection detection. Sorted cells were sequenced directly ex vivo, without in vitro expansion prior to TCR sequencing. The library came from the immunoSEQ multiplex PCR assay. TCRdb stores this immuneACCESS table with in-frame sequences only. Part of the clones is absent; in the studies checked, under half of the shortfall reflects unresolved V genes, and no reason is known for the rest. The sample table lists more than 45,000 clones, roughly 90% of them with a count of one. The ten top clones hold about 1% of the sample. Sequenced: naive CD8+ T cells sorted from blood. According to the study, the label for this sample's cell subset or site signals: total naive CD8+CD45RO- T cells. Receptors originate from a man younger than 30 with hepatitis C virus infection.

The chain employs TRBV27 and TRBJ2-7, with D possibly TRBD1 on 5 matching bases. V lost 5 bases and J 1 base, leaving 18 bases between the germline ends. Germline CDR1 reads MNHEY; CDR2 reads SMNVEV (reference sequence). CDR3 length: 16 residues. CDR3 residues: CASSLGVGVGSYEQYF. The CDR3 DNA reads as TGTGCCAGCAGTCTAGGGGTCGGAGTGGGATCCTACGAGCAGTACTTC.

As to this clone: Other DNA variants within this sample encode the same CDR3. The rearrangement uses TRBV6-1 and TRBJ1-4, with D possibly being TRBD1 (5 bases). Deletions cut 1 base from V and 7 bases from J, with 7 bases between. The length of the CDR3 is 13 residues. CDR1 is MNHNS and CDR2 is SASEGT in the germline V gene. The CDR3: CASSEGGGEKLFF. The CDR3 DNA is TGTGCCAGCAGTGAAGGGGGGGGTGAAAAACTGTTTTTT.

The J gene is TRBJ2-7, the V gene TRBV7-9; the match to TRBD2 covers 11 bases. J gave up 2 bases and V 0 bases, and 6 bases lay outside the gene matches. Per the germline V gene, CDR1 is SEHNR and CDR2 is FQNEAQ (reference sequence). The CDR3 contains 17 residues. The chain's CDR3 is CASSLAPGLAATYEQYF. The CDR3 DNA reads TGTGCCAGCAGCTTAGCACCGGGACTAGCGGCAACCTACGAGCAGTACTTC.

V and J are TRBV15 and TRBJ2-1, with 9 bases that match TRBD2. CDR3 size: 16 residues. Trimming cost V 0 bases and J 7 bases; bases outside gene matches: 7. The germline V gene has CDR1 LNHNV and CDR2 YYDKDF (reference sequence). The CDR3 protein is CATSRDRAGGPNEQFF. The CDR3 nucleotides read TGTGCCACCAGCAGAGATAGGGCGGGGGGGCCGAATGAGCAGTTCTTC.

Only one count was recorded for this clone. This chain links TRBV7-3 with TRBJ2-3; D might be TRBD2 (5 bases). The CDR3 is made up of 14 amino acids. Trimming left V 5 bases short and J 2 bases short, with 11 bases between. CDR1 is SGHTA, CDR2 FQGTGA, per germline. CDR3 nucleotides: TGTGCCAGCAGCCCAAGCGGACCCACAGATACGCAGTATTTT. This sequence encodes CASSPSGPTDTQYF. The variable domain in full, completed from reference TRBV7-3 and TRBJ2-3, reads GAGVSQTPSNKVTEKGKYVELRCDPISGHTALYWYRQSLGQGPEFLIYFQGTGAADDSGLPNDRFFAVRPEGSVSTLKIQRTERGDSAVYLCASSPSGPTDTQYFGPGTRLTVL.

V and J are TRBV6-1 and TRBJ1-4; weak D call: TRBD1 (5 bases). CDR3 size: 15 residues. The germline CDR1 and CDR2 sequences are MNHNS and SASEGT. The V and J ends lost 2 bases and 5 bases respectively, with 12 bases between them. CDR3 in amino acids: CASSERGRANEKLFF. The CDR3 DNA follows: TGTGCCAGCAGTGAAAGGGGCAGGGCGAATGAAAAACTGTTTTTT.

This chain uses TRBV9 with TRBJ1-1; 9 bases match TRBD1. Germline CDR1 reads SGDLS; CDR2 reads YYNGEE. V trimming: 9 bases; J trimming: 0 bases; junction bases outside the gene matches: 3. The CDR3 contains 13 residues. CDR3 loop: CATGTGMNTEAFF. DNA for the CDR3: TGTGCCACCGGGACAGGGATGAACACTGAAGCTTTCTTT. The full variable domain, with the rest looked up from reference TRBV9 and TRBJ1-1, is DSGVTQTPKHLITATGQRVTLRCSPRSGDLSVYWYQQSLDQGLQFLIQYYNGEERAKGNILERFSAQQFPDLHSELNLSSLELGDSALYFCATGTGMNTEAFFGQGTRLTVV.

J is TRBJ2-3 and V is TRBV28; 9 bases align to TRBD2. The V gene end was trimmed by 0 bases and the J gene end by 5 bases; junction bases not matched to a gene: 6. CDR3 length equals 16 residues. Germline V gene sequence: CDR1 MDHEN, CDR2 SYDVKM. CDR3 residues: CASSLWASGEGDTQYF. CDR3 DNA sequence: TGTGCCAGCAGTTTATGGGCTAGCGGGGAAGGAGATACGCAGTATTTT.

V is TRBV21-1 and J is TRBJ2-7; TRBD2 is the table's D call and was not checked against the DNA. TRBV21-1 is an annotated pseudogene. The CDR3 extends over 14 amino acids. The DNA of the CDR3 is TGTGCCAGCAGCAAGAGGTTTAGCTCCTACGAGCAGTACGTC. Its translation: CASSKRFSSYEQYV.

This rearrangement joins TRBV11-1 to TRBJ2-1; 11 nucleotides line up with TRBD2. This CDR3 has 12 amino acids. V lost 11 bases, J lost 6 bases, and 3 bases stayed unmatched. Per the germline V gene, CDR1 is SGHAT and CDR2 is FQDESV (reference sequence). Written as DNA, the CDR3 is TGTGCCTGTACTAGCGGGAGCAATGAGCAGTTCTTC. This encodes CACTSGSNEQFF.